This TCR beta chain originates from a study of low-dose radiotherapy and immunotherapy resistance in tumors. The wider study: It was every two weeks, one day before radiation and immunotherapy, that intravenous cyclophosphamide 200 mg/m2 was given. Aspirin was taken orally by patients at 300 mg daily for four cycles from cycle 1 day 1.

Primers used for first-strand cDNA, a TRAV- and TRBV-specific set, covered both alpha and beta chains. TCRs were amplified for roughly 20 PCR cycles with a constant-region primer and V-primer adapter. The authors amplified isolated mRNA by in vitro transcription. TCRdb passed the reads through MiXCR, listing each CDR3 protein once. The profile shows 64,000 or so distinct CDR3 sequences, about 30% of them singletons. The CDR3 comprises 23 residues, both ends counted. In germline, CDR1 is LGHNA, CDR2 YNFKEQ. This clonotype was seen just once. No DNA is shown, since the ends of the CDR3 on it are uncertain; the CDR3 is the one TCRdb lists. Time point of the sample: before trial treatment. Administered to the donors were nivolumab, ipilimumab, aspirin, low-dose cyclophosphamide and low-dose radiotherapy.

The origin of this receptor is a male donor with rectosigmoid adenocarcinoma. Material: PBMCs, obtained before treatment. The V and J genes are TRBV4-2 and TRBJ1-3. The CDR3 reads CASTNQTSMYLCAAASFGNTIYF.